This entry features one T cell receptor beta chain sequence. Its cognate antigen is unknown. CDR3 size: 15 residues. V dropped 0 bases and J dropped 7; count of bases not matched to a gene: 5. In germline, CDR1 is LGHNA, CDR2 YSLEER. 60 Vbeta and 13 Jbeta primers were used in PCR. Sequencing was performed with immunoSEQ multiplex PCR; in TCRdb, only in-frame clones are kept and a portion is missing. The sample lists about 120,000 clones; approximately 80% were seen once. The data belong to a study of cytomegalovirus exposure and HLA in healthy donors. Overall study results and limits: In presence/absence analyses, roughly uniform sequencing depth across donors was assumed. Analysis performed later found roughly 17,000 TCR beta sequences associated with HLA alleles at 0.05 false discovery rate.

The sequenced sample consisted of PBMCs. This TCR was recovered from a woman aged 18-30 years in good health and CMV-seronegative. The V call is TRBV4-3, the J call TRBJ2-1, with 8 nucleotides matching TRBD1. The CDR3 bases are TGCGCCAGCAGCCAAGACCAGGGGGCAGGGAATGAGCAGTTCTTC. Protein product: CASSQDQGAGNEQFF.